These 9 T cell receptor beta chains were sequenced from one sample in a study of blood T cells in healthy people across ages. Alongside a J-beta primer mix, a sample-barcoded 5' primer served in a second PCR lasting 7 to 11 cycles. In TCRdb, the 5' RACE reads were re-called with MiXCR into one record per CDR3 protein. The data contain 1.5 million to 2 million distinct CDR3 sequences, approximately 30% of them singletons. The specimen sequenced was blood. The receptors here all came from a woman aged 25 to 39 in good health.

This clonotype was picked up a small number of times. This chain links TRBV3-1 with TRBJ1-1; perhaps TRBD1 as D (6 bases). CDR3 length: 14 amino acids. Trimming pared 3 bases from V and 4 bases from J, leaving 12 bases between. Germline CDR1 is LGHDT and CDR2 is YNNKEL (reference sequence). The CDR3 coding sequence is TGTGCCAGCAGCCACCCGGGGGGCGGCACTGAAGCTTTCTTT. Its protein product is CASSHPGGGTEAFF.

This clonotype was picked up a small number of times. The V call is TRBV4-3, the J call TRBJ2-3; tentative D call: TRBD1 (6 bases). Germline V gene sequence: CDR1 LGHNA, CDR2 YSLEER. Trimming removed 2 bases from V and 0 bases from J, with 12 bases in between. This CDR3 has 16 amino acids. This CDR3 is CASSQMGHPSTDTQYF. The CDR3 DNA sequence: TGCGCCAGCAGCCAAATGGGACACCCGAGCACAGATACGCAGTATTTT.

This clonotype was seen a few times. This rearrangement joins TRBV3-1 to TRBJ2-3; D ambiguous. CDR3 size: 16 residues. Germline assignment: CDR1 LGHDT and CDR2 YNNKEL (reference sequence). V lost 0 bases to trimming and J lost 0 bases, with 10 bases between them. The CDR3 coding sequence is TGTGCCAGCAGCCAAGATCCTGGCGGAAGCACAGATACGCAGTATTTT. Translating it yields CASSQDPGGSTDTQYF.

This clonotype appeared once. A much more abundant neighbour one base away suggests this may be a read error. V gene TRBV18 combines with J gene TRBJ1-2, with D possibly matching TRBD1 (5 bases). CDR3 length: 16 residues. Germline V gives CDR1 KGHSH, CDR2 LQKENI. The chain's CDR3 is CTSSRTGSQGGYGYTF. DNA of the CDR3: TGTACCAGCTCACGTACCGGGTCCCAGGGAGGCTATGGCTACACCTTC.

The J gene is TRBJ2-6, the V gene TRBV6-2 or TRBV6-3; 7 nucleotides line up with TRBD1. CDR3 length: 15 amino acids. V shed 6 bases, J shed 8 bases, and the junction held 10 bases outside the gene matches. Germline V CDR1 and CDR2: MNHEY, SVGEGT. Here the CDR3 DNA reads TGTGCCAGCAGCTACAGGGGAATTAAGTCCAACGTCCTGACTTTC. Protein sequence: CASSYRGIKSNVLTF.

A few counts support this clonotype. The chain combines TRBV6-2 or TRBV6-3 with TRBJ2-1, with TRBD2 as a possible D gene (5 bases). Germline V gives CDR1 MNHEY, CDR2 SVGEGT. The CDR3 sequence is 14 residues long. V was shortened by 6 bases and J by 4 bases, with 13 bases between the two germline ends. This CDR3 is CASRPDREYNEQFF. CDR3 bases: TGTGCCAGCAGGCCCGATCGGGAATACAATGAGCAGTTCTTC.

The V and J genes are TRBV20-1 and TRBJ2-7; D is perhaps TRBD1 or TRBD2 (6 bases each). Trimming shortened V by 7 bases and J by 3 bases, and 28 bases separated the two germline ends. In germline, CDR1 is DFQATT, CDR2 SNEGSKA (reference sequence). This CDR3 region has 17 residues. The CDR3 loop reads CSVPAQGSLRDDYEQYF. The CDR3 nucleotides read TGCAGTGTCCCGGCGCAGGGGTCCTTGCGGGATGACTACGAGCAGTACTTC.

The genes are TRBV6-6 and TRBJ2-3; the D gene is possibly TRBD1 (5 bases). The CDR3 runs 15 residues. V was cut by 2 bases and J by 3 bases, with 12 bases left in between. CDR1 is MNHNY and CDR2 is SVGAGI in the germline V gene (reference sequence). The CDR3 is CASSYSRTRTDTQYF. The CDR3 DNA reads TGTGCCAGCAGTTACAGTAGGACACGGACAGATACGCAGTATTTT.

V gene TRBV11-3 combines with J gene TRBJ2-7, with 10 bases lining up with TRBD1. This CDR3 has 17 amino acids. Per germline, CDR1 SGHNT and CDR2 YENEEA. With 3 bases clipped from V and 1 base from J, the junction kept 9 bases outside the gene matches. Here the CDR3 reads CASSFRRPGQGSYEQYF. Here the CDR3 DNA reads TGTGCCAGCAGCTTTCGGCGACCGGGACAGGGGTCCTACGAGCAGTACTTC.